This T cell receptor (beta chain) comes out of a study of T cell changes during pregnancy in multiple sclerosis. CDR3 length equals 15 residues. Germline loops: CDR1 SGHRS, CDR2 YFSETQ. V shed 0 bases and J 5 bases; nucleotides not matched to a gene: 5. TCRdb keeps only in-frame clones here, not all; method: immunoSEQ multiplex PCR. The table has about 33,000 clones, approximately 91% seen once. The TCR sequence derives from a female donor in good health, enrolled as a control in a pregnancy study. The V gene is TRBV5-1, the J gene TRBJ2-1; 7 bases align to TRBD2. The starting material was CD4+ T cells from peripheral blood mononuclear cells, obtained in the third trimester of pregnancy. The CDR3 DNA sequence: TGCGCCAGCAGCTTGGGTCTCCTAGCGGACAATGAGCAGTTCTTC. This sequence encodes CASSLGLLADNEQFF. The whole variable domain, filled in from reference TRBV5-1 and TRBJ2-1, reads KAGVTQTPRYLIKTRGQQVTLSCSPISGHRSVSWYQQTPGQGLQFLFEYFSETQRNKGNFPGRFSGRQFSNSRSEMNVSTLELGDSALYLCASSLGLLADNEQFFGPGTRLTVL.